Here is one TCR beta chain with its context. The CDR3 spans 15 residues. Germline CDR1 reads SGHRS; CDR2 reads YFSETQ. Trimming took 0 bases from V and 5 from J, leaving 12 bases between them. These data belong to a study of T-cell memory formation after mild COVID-19. TCRdb re-called the 5' RACE reads with MiXCR, one entry per CDR3 protein. The sample includes tens of thousands of distinct CDR3 sequences, 7.5% to 10% of them seen just once. Sequenced input: PBMCs or a T cell subset sorted from them (not recorded which). This clonotype originated in an adult woman who had mild COVID-19 (a few samples of this study predate the infection). Cell type and time point are not known. This chain uses TRBV5-1 with TRBJ2-1, with D perhaps TRBD2 (7 bases). CDR3: CASSLAAGANNEQFF. CDR3 nucleotides: TGCGCCAGCAGCTTGGCGGCGGGGGCGAACAATGAGCAGTTCTTC.